A single sample is the source of the 30 T cell receptor beta chains below, sequenced in a study of blood T cells in healthy people across ages. With a J-beta primer mix and a sample-barcoded 5' primer, a second PCR ran about 7 to 12 cycles. TCRdb re-called the 5' RACE reads through MiXCR, storing one row per CDR3 protein. The sample shows about 1.5 million distinct CDR3 sequences, 35% to 45% of them seen only once. The sample was blood. The receptor set was obtained from a woman under 30 in good health.

This clonotype was detected a few times. V is TRBV12-3 or TRBV12-4 and J is TRBJ2-1, with 9 bases matching TRBD1. The CDR3 loop spans 13 amino acids. Trimming removed 3 bases from V and 9 bases from J; junction bases left unmatched: 3. For the CDR3, the DNA is TGTGCCAGCAGTTTTACAGGGGGCAGTGAGCAGTTCTTC. Translated, it gives CASSFTGGSEQFF.

The V and J genes are TRBV5-6 and TRBJ2-5, with TRBD2 matching over 7 bases. This CDR3 has 15 amino acids. Per germline, CDR1 SGHDT and CDR2 YYEEEE. J gave up 7 bases and V 0 bases, and 9 bases lay outside the gene matches. CDR3 sequence (DNA): TGTGCCAGCAGCTTGGGCCTAGCGGCCGGGGGGACCCAGTACTTC. Translated: CASSLGLAAGGTQYF.

The chain links TRBV7-2 to TRBJ1-6; TRBD1 might be the D (5 bases). From germline, CDR1 is SGHTA and CDR2 FQGNSA. Trimming shortened V by 1 base and J by 8 bases, and 21 bases separated the two germline ends. This CDR3 is 18 amino acids long. The CDR3 DNA reads TGTGCCAGCAGCTTAGTGTTGCGTTTGGCAGGGAGGGATTCACCCCTCCACTTT. It is translated as CASSLVLRLAGRDSPLHF.

This clonotype was detected only a few times. This chain uses TRBV11-2 with TRBJ2-1; 8 nucleotides agree with TRBD2. V shed 3 bases, J shed 4 bases, and the junction held 8 bases outside the gene matches. The germline CDR1 and CDR2 sequences are SGHAT and FQNNGV. The CDR3 contains 16 residues. The CDR3 loop reads CASSFSGTRSYNEQFF. The CDR3 DNA reads TGTGCCAGCAGCTTTTCCGGGACTAGATCTTACAATGAGCAGTTCTTC.

The chain combines TRBV6-5 with TRBJ2-1, with a tentative D call TRBD2 (6 bases). Germline-derived CDR1 and CDR2 are MNHEY and SVGAGI. This CDR3 contains 14 residues. The V and J ends lost 6 bases and 5 bases respectively, with 14 bases between them. Here the CDR3 reads CASSSEGGNNEQFF. The CDR3, as DNA: TGTGCCAGCAGCAGTGAAGGCGGGAACAATGAGCAGTTCTTC.

The J gene is TRBJ1-3, the V gene TRBV11-2, with TRBD1 identical over 8 bases. Trimming took 4 bases from V and 8 from J; bases not matched to a gene: 10. Germline values: CDR1 SGHAT, CDR2 FQNNGV. The length of the CDR3 is 15 residues. This CDR3 reads CASSSSRTGSDTIYF. In DNA form, the CDR3 reads TGTGCCAGCAGCTCAAGTCGGACAGGGAGCGACACCATATATTTT.

The V call is TRBV29-1, the J call TRBJ2-1; D is unresolved. The CDR3 extends over 11 amino acids. V gave up 5 bases and J gave up 12 bases, with 14 bases separating them. Germline assignment: CDR1 SQVTM and CDR2 ANQGSEA. The CDR3 DNA follows: TGCAGCGTTAACGGCGGCTGGGGGCAGTTCTTC. It encodes CSVNGGWGQFF.

The chain links TRBV29-1 to TRBJ1-2; D ambiguous. CDR3 size: 14 residues. V was cut by 3 bases and J by 3 bases, with 14 bases left in between. CDR1 is SQVTM, CDR2 ANQGSEA, per germline. This CDR3 reads CSVDMNSGDYGYTF. DNA for the CDR3: TGCAGCGTTGACATGAATTCGGGTGACTATGGCTACACCTTC.

This clonotype has more than one count but fewer than ten. The chain links TRBV6-1 to TRBJ1-5, with D perhaps TRBD1 (6 bases). Germline values: CDR1 MNHNS, CDR2 SASEGT. CDR3 length equals 15 residues. With 4 bases removed from V and 5 bases from J, the gap between germline ends came to 15 bases. The chain's CDR3 is CASSAYNGGDQPQHF. CDR3 in DNA: TGTGCCAGCAGTGCCTACAATGGGGGCGATCAGCCCCAGCATTTT.

The chain links TRBV4-3 to TRBJ2-7; possible D gene TRBD1, 7 bases. The ends were cut back, 3 bases at V and 0 bases at J, with 15 bases in the middle. CDR3 length equals 16 residues. CDR1 LGHNA and CDR2 YSLEER come from the germline V gene. CDR3 amino acids: CASSHTRGDSSYEQYF. The CDR3 DNA sequence: TGCGCCAGCAGCCACACGAGGGGGGACAGCTCCTACGAGCAGTACTTC.

A few counts support this clonotype. The chain is built from TRBV6-5 and TRBJ1-1; D uncertain. CDR3 length: 15 amino acids. Per germline, CDR1 MNHEY and CDR2 SVGAGI. Trimming took off 2 bases at V and 0 bases at J, with 10 bases between the two ends. The CDR3 DNA is TGTGCCAGCAGTTACGTTGGACGGCTGAACACTGAAGCTTTCTTT. Translated, it gives CASSYVGRLNTEAFF.

This clonotype was detected a few times. The rearrangement links TRBV15 to TRBJ1-5, with 7 nucleotides matching TRBD1. The V gene's germline CDR1 is LNHNV and CDR2 YYDKDF (reference sequence). V shed 3 bases, J shed 12 bases, and the junction held 23 bases outside the gene matches. The CDR3 is 18 residues long. This CDR3 is CATSRALGQPQNPWIQHF. In DNA, the CDR3 is TGTGCCACCAGCAGGGCCCTGGGACAGCCCCAGAATCCATGGATCCAGCATTTT.

The chain carries TRBV4-3 and TRBJ2-7; TRBD2 is a possible D gene (6 bases). CDR3 length equals 16 residues. V dropped 0 bases and J dropped 7 bases, with 19 bases sitting between them. Germline V gives CDR1 LGHNA, CDR2 YSLEER. The CDR3 nucleotides read TGCGCCAGCAGCCAAGATGTCACCAGCGGGTACAATGAGCAGTACTTC. Its protein product is CASSQDVTSGYNEQYF.

The CDR3 loop is CASRDDYNSPLHF. The CDR3 region has the DNA TGTGCCAGCAGGGACGACTATAATTCACCCCTCCACTTT. This rearrangement joins TRBV12-3 or TRBV12-4 to TRBJ1-6; D gene unclear. This CDR3 spans 13 amino acids. V was pared by 6 bases and J by 3 bases, with 6 bases between.

This clonotype was counted between two and nine times. The rearrangement links TRBV7-2 to TRBJ1-4; 10 positions agree with TRBD1. Germline trimming cut 2 bases from V and 6 bases from J; bases unmatched to any gene: 18. This CDR3 has 20 amino acids. Looked up from germline, CDR1 is SGHTA and CDR2 is FQGNSA. Written as DNA, the CDR3 is TGTGCCAGCAGCTTACAAAACCGGGACAGGGGATATAGAGTCGATGAAAAACTGTTTTTT. Translated: CASSLQNRDRGYRVDEKLFF.

V is TRBV29-1 and J is TRBJ1-1; D ambiguous. This CDR3 spans 14 amino acids. Germline V gene lookup returns CDR1 SQVTM and CDR2 ANQGSEA. Trimming removed 5 bases at V and 0 bases at J, with 13 bases between. CDR3 DNA sequence: TGCAGCGTTACCGGGCGGCAGATGAACACTGAAGCTTTCTTT. Its protein product is CSVTGRQMNTEAFF.

The chain combines TRBV4-3 with TRBJ2-3; 9 nucleotides match TRBD2. Trimming removed 8 bases from V and 3 bases from J; junction bases left unmatched: 9. Germline CDR1 LGHNA, CDR2 YSLEER. The CDR3 extends over 15 amino acids. This CDR3 reads CASSDGLAPTDTQYF. The CDR3 DNA reads TGCGCCAGCTCTGATGGACTAGCGCCTACAGATACGCAGTATTTT.

The rearrangement links TRBV29-1 to TRBJ2-5, with TRBD2 as a possible D gene (5 bases). The germline V gene encodes CDR1 SQVTM and CDR2 ANQGSEA. The length of the CDR3 is 14 residues. Deletions cut 6 bases from V and 2 bases from J, with 16 bases between. CDR3 in DNA: TGCAGCGTCCTCCGGGGAGCGGCTCAAGAGACCCAGTACTTC. Its translation is CSVLRGAAQETQYF.

This clonotype has a count of ten or more. The J gene is TRBJ2-1, the V gene TRBV9; maybe TRBD1 (6 bases). Deletions cut 4 bases from V and 3 bases from J, with 20 bases between. In germline, CDR1 is SGDLS, CDR2 YYNGEE. This CDR3 is built from 17 residues. The DNA for the CDR3 is TGTGCCAGCAGCTCATTCAGGGGCACAAGGCTCTACAATGAGCAGTTCTTC. It translates to CASSSFRGTRLYNEQFF.

CDR3 amino acids: CATSRFLTGDQETQYF. The DNA for the CDR3 is TGTGCCACCAGCAGATTTCTGACAGGAGACCAAGAGACCCAGTACTTC. V usage is TRBV15 and J usage is TRBJ2-5; maybe TRBD1 (6 bases). Trimming left V 2 bases short and J 0 bases short, with 13 bases between. The CDR3 is made up of 16 amino acids. The germline gives CDR1 LNHNV, CDR2 YYDKDF (reference sequence). Supplemented by reference TRBV15 and TRBJ2-5, the full variable domain reads DAMVIQNPRYQVTQFGKPVTLSCSQTLNHNVMYWYQQKSSQAPKLLFHYYDKDFNNEADTPDNFQSRRPNTSFCFLDIRSPGLGDTAMYLCATSRFLTGDQETQYFGPGTRLLVL.

A few counts support this clonotype. The V call is TRBV7-2, the J call TRBJ2-7, with D tentatively TRBD1 (6 bases). The germline V and J ends were trimmed by 2 bases and 1 base, with 15 bases remaining between them. Germline V gene data show CDR1 as SGHTA and CDR2 as FQGNSA. This CDR3 comprises 16 residues. In DNA, the CDR3 is TGTGCCAGCAGCTTAACTCGGGACACCATGTCCTACGAGCAGTACTTC. Protein: CASSLTRDTMSYEQYF.

The sample holds a few counts of this clonotype. This chain connects TRBV9 to TRBJ1-2; D is uncertain. This CDR3 has 12 residues. Trimming took 1 base from V and 8 from J, leaving 9 bases between them. CDR1 is SGDLS and CDR2 is YYNGEE in the germline V gene. The CDR3 reads CASSVSGSGYTF. The CDR3 nucleotides read TGTGCCAGCAGCGTATCGGGGTCAGGCTACACCTTC.

As to this clonotype: This sequence may be a read error, since a much larger clone differs from it by one base. This rearrangement joins TRBV4-1 to TRBJ2-1; D may be TRBD1 (5 bases). The V gene lost 1 base and the J gene lost 13 bases, with 14 bases spanning the gap. Per the germline V gene, CDR1 is MGHRA and CDR2 is YSYEKL. The CDR3 has 13 amino acids. CDR3 sequence: CASSQGQRETQFF. CDR3 nucleotide sequence: TGCGCCAGCAGCCAAGGACAGAGAGAGACCCAGTTCTTC.

This chain uses TRBV4-3 with TRBJ2-5; D gene ambiguous. Germline CDR1 reads LGHNA; CDR2 reads YSLEER. Trimming shortened V by 0 bases and J by 2 bases, and 19 bases separated the two germline ends. The CDR3 is 18 residues long. CDR3 coding DNA: TGCGCCAGCAGCCAAGAACAATTCCGGGCCAAATTTCAAGAGACCCAGTACTTC. As protein: CASSQEQFRAKFQETQYF.

This clonotype came up many times. This chain links TRBV7-2 with TRBJ2-7; D not certain. CDR1 SGHTA and CDR2 FQGNSA come from the germline V gene. This CDR3 has 13 amino acids. Trimming took off 3 bases at V and 2 bases at J, with 8 bases between the two ends. Here the CDR3 DNA reads TGTGCCAGCAGCTTGGTTTCAACCTACGAGCAGTACTTC. Translation gives CASSLVSTYEQYF.

Of note for this clonotype: Its ends do not fully match the called genes, so a read error is possible. V and J are TRBV9 and TRBJ2-1; D call uncertain. The J call is uncertain, as TRBJ2-7 better fits the DNA end. Germline CDR1 SGDLS, CDR2 YYNGEE. The CDR3 is made up of 13 amino acids. The CDR3 DNA follows: TGTGCCAACAGCGTAGGAATGGACTACGAGCAGTACTTC. Its protein is CANSVGMDYEQYF.

Remarks on this clonotype: Sequence at one end of the junction differs from germline and may be a read error. The V call is TRBV4-3, the J call TRBJ1-4, with a possible D match to TRBD1 (5 bases). CDR3 length: 15 amino acids. Looked up from germline, CDR1 is LGHNA and CDR2 is YSLEER. The CDR3, as DNA: TGCGCCAGCTGCCAACTACCAGGGACTAATGAAAAACTGTTTTTT. Its protein product is CASCQLPGTNEKLFF.

This sequence joins TRBV5-1 and TRBJ2-1; TRBD2 might be the D (5 bases). V dropped 4 bases and J dropped 5 bases, with 10 bases sitting between them. The germline V gene has CDR1 SGHRS and CDR2 YFSETQ. The CDR3 is 13 amino acids. This chain's CDR3 is CASSRFGDNEQFF. CDR3 DNA sequence: TGCGCCAGCAGCCGATTCGGGGACAATGAGCAGTTCTTC.

This clonotype appeared a few times. The chain carries TRBV29-1 and TRBJ2-5; 8 bases are shared with TRBD1. The end of the DNA is better explained by TRBJ2-7, so the J call may be wrong. Germline CDR1 and CDR2: SQVTM and ANQGSEA. The CDR3 has 13 amino acids. The CDR3 sequence: CSVEAPTGDEQYF. The CDR3 DNA reads as TGCAGCGTTGAAGCCCCGACAGGGGACGAGCAGTACTTC.

The chain recombines TRBV6-2 or TRBV6-3 with TRBJ1-1, with D possibly TRBD1 on 6 matching bases. This CDR3 has 13 amino acids. The germline gives CDR1 MNHEY, CDR2 SVGEGT. Trimming shortened V by 5 bases and J by 4 bases, and 11 bases separated the two germline ends. The CDR3 DNA is TGTGCCAGCAGTCGGGACATACCCACTGAAGCTTTCTTT. Amino acid sequence: CASSRDIPTEAFF.